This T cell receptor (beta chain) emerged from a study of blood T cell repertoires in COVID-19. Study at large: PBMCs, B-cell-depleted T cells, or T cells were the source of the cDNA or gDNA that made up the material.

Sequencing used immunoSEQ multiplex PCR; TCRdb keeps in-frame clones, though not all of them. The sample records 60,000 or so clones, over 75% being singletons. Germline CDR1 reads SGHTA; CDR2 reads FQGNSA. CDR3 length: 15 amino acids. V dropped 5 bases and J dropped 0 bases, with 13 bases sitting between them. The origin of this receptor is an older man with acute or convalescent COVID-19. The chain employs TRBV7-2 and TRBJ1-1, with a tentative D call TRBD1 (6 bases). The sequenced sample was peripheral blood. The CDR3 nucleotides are TGTGCCAGCAGCCAGAGGGGGTGGATGAACACTGAAGCTTTCTTT. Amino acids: CASSQRGWMNTEAFF.